The next 26 T cell receptor beta chains were all read from a single sample in a study of blood T cells in healthy people across ages. Next came a second PCR, run for about 7 to 12 cycles, which used a sample-barcoded 5' primer along with a J-beta primer mix. TCRdb re-called the 5' RACE reads with MiXCR, one entry per CDR3 protein. The sample includes 1.4 million to 1.5 million distinct CDR3 sequences, roughly 40% seen only once; the top ten take less than 8%. Sequenced input: blood. The receptors shown here come from a woman younger than 30 in good health.

The chain combines TRBV7-2 with TRBJ2-3, with D perhaps TRBD1 (5 bases). Germline-derived CDR1 and CDR2 are SGHTA and FQGNSA. Trimming took 2 bases from V and 3 from J, leaving 12 bases between them. The CDR3 has 15 residues. The CDR3 DNA is TGTGCCAGCAGCTTATACGCCCCAGGGACAGATACGCAGTATTTT. Translating gives CASSLYAPGTDTQYF.

The chain joins TRBV7-3 to TRBJ2-6; D gene unclear. The CDR3 is 17 residues long. V lost 2 bases, J lost 4 bases, and 15 bases lay in between. Looked up from germline, CDR1 is SGHTA and CDR2 is FQGTGA. The CDR3 sequence is CASSLEPLRAGANVLTF. For the CDR3, the DNA is TGTGCCAGCAGCTTAGAGCCCCTACGAGCCGGGGCCAACGTCCTGACTTTC.

The rearrangement uses TRBV20-1 and TRBJ2-7; D is possibly TRBD1 (6 bases). V was cut by 4 bases and J by 5 bases, with 15 bases left in between. Germline V CDR1 and CDR2: DFQATT, SNEGSKA (reference sequence). This CDR3 region has 13 residues. The CDR3 DNA is TGCAGTGCTAAAGTACAGGGCGGCGACGAGCAGTACTTC. Its translation is CSAKVQGGDEQYF.

The gene calls are TRBV3-1 and TRBJ1-2; TRBD1 might be the D (5 bases). This CDR3 comprises 14 residues. Germline V gives CDR1 LGHDT, CDR2 YNNKEL (reference sequence). V was pared by 1 base and J by 3 bases, with 9 bases between. For the CDR3, the DNA is TGTGCCAGCAGCCAAGTGGGGGACTACTATGGCTACACCTTC. This encodes CASSQVGDYYGYTF.

This clonotype was counted between two and nine times. This chain joins TRBV10-3 and TRBJ1-4, with D tentatively TRBD1 (5 bases). The V and J ends lost 3 bases and 11 bases respectively, with 25 bases between them. The CDR3 extends over 17 amino acids. Germline lookup yields CDR1 ENHRY and CDR2 SYGVKD. CDR3 sequence reads: CAISDSERGPGSSKLFF. The CDR3 nucleotides are TGTGCCATCAGTGACTCAGAGAGGGGACCTGGATCGAGCAAACTGTTTTTT.

A few counts support this clonotype. The chain carries TRBV7-9 and TRBJ2-6; D is ambiguous. V was cut by 8 bases and J by 0 bases, with 5 bases left in between. Germline-derived CDR1 and CDR2 are SEHNR and FQNEAQ (reference sequence). The CDR3 is made up of 13 amino acids. The CDR3 here is CASLASGANVLTF. Here the CDR3 DNA reads TGTGCCAGCTTAGCCTCTGGGGCCAACGTCCTGACTTTC.

There are a few counts of this clonotype. CDR3 residues: CASSRSVSNYGYTF. The CDR3 bases are TGTGCCAGCAGCAGGAGCGTTTCTAACTATGGCTACACCTTC. The V gene is TRBV6-6, the J gene TRBJ1-2; D gene ambiguous. CDR3 length equals 14 residues. The V gene's germline CDR1 is MNHNY and CDR2 SVGAGI (reference sequence). The V gene lost 6 bases and the J gene lost 0 bases, with 11 bases spanning the gap.

There are a few counts of this clonotype. V and J are TRBV29-1 and TRBJ1-5, with no clear D. This CDR3 spans 14 amino acids. Trimming cost V 4 bases and J 3 bases, with 13 bases left between them. Germline V gene sequence: CDR1 SQVTM, CDR2 ANQGSEA. The CDR3 region has the DNA TGCAGCGTTGGGATTGGGTCAGTCAATCAGCCCCAGCATTTT. Protein product: CSVGIGSVNQPQHF.

This CDR3 is CSAIQGQESYEQYF. The CDR3 DNA reads TGCAGTGCCATCCAGGGACAGGAGTCCTACGAGCAGTACTTC. The chain uses TRBV20-1 and TRBJ2-7, with TRBD1 matching 8 bases. Germline CDR1 DFQATT, CDR2 SNEGSKA (reference sequence). The CDR3 runs to 14 residues. Losses at the gene ends were 6 bases for V and 1 base for J; bases not matched to a gene: 8.

The J gene is TRBJ2-7, the V gene TRBV4-1; unclear D gene. In germline, CDR1 is MGHRA, CDR2 YSYEKL. V was shortened by 6 bases and J by 4 bases, with 19 bases between the two germline ends. This CDR3 is built from 15 residues. CDR3 protein: CASRSLDGHGYEQYF. The DNA for the CDR3 is TGCGCCAGCAGGTCACTGGACGGGCACGGGTACGAGCAGTACTTC.

This chain joins TRBV6-1 and TRBJ1-1; D is undetermined. This CDR3 has 13 residues. V shed 8 bases and J shed 2 bases, with 12 bases lying between them. Germline CDR1 reads MNHNS; CDR2 reads SASEGT. This CDR3 reads CASPREYNTEAFF. The CDR3 nucleotides read TGTGCCAGCCCTCGGGAGTATAACACTGAAGCTTTCTTT.

This clonotype was recorded many times. The chain has TRBV3-1 and TRBJ2-3; weak D call: TRBD1 (5 bases). Germline CDR1 reads LGHDT; CDR2 reads YNNKEL (reference sequence). The CDR3 loop spans 13 amino acids. Trimming pared 3 bases from V and 1 base from J, leaving 5 bases between. The CDR3 loop reads CASSHRGTDTQYF. In DNA, the CDR3 is TGTGCCAGCAGCCACAGGGGCACAGATACGCAGTATTTT.

The chain recombines TRBV27 with TRBJ2-5; D remains ambiguous. V was shortened by 3 bases and J by 2 bases, with 4 bases between the two germline ends. The CDR3 length is 12 residues. CDR1 and CDR2 from the germline V gene are MNHEY and SMNVEV (reference sequence). The CDR3 sequence: CASSFNQETQYF. The CDR3 DNA reads TGTGCCAGCAGTTTCAATCAAGAGACCCAGTACTTC.

This clonotype was counted between two and nine times. The chain recombines TRBV6-2 or TRBV6-3 with TRBJ2-1, with D possibly matching TRBD2 (6 bases). Matching the DNA end better, TRBJ2-7 makes the J call doubtful. CDR1 is MNHEY, CDR2 SVGEGT, per germline. The CDR3 has 15 amino acids. DNA for the CDR3: TGTGCCAGCAGTTATTTGGCTAGCGAGTACAATGAGCAGTACTTC. It codes for CASSYLASEYNEQYF.

This clonotype was seen only a few times. The rearrangement joins TRBV5-1 to TRBJ1-2; 9 bases agree with TRBD1. Germline CDR1 is SGHRS and CDR2 is YFSETQ. The CDR3 runs to 15 residues. With 1 base clipped from V and 8 bases from J, the junction kept 9 bases outside the gene matches. The CDR3 reads CASSLTGQGIDGYTF. The CDR3 nucleotides are TGCGCCAGCAGCTTGACCGGACAGGGGATTGACGGCTACACCTTC.

CDR3 nucleotide sequence: TGTGCCAGCAGCCAAGCGGCAGGCCCCAACTATGGCTACACCTTC. This sequence encodes CASSQAAGPNYGYTF. The rearrangement joins TRBV3-1 to TRBJ1-2; D is ambiguous. The CDR3 totals 15 residues. Per the germline V gene, CDR1 is LGHDT and CDR2 is YNNKEL (reference sequence). Trimming removed 1 base from V and 2 bases from J, with 11 bases in between.

The chain carries TRBV29-1 and TRBJ2-5; the D gene is possibly TRBD2 (5 bases). The CDR3 has 12 amino acids. V was trimmed by 7 bases and J by 11 bases, leaving 20 bases between them. Germline loops: CDR1 SQVTM, CDR2 ANQGSEA. The DNA of the CDR3 is TGCAGCGCCCAAAACCGAGGGAGAGGGCAGTACTTC. Translating it yields CSAQNRGRGQYF.

Here the CDR3 reads CASSFRASGRTDTQYF. In nucleotides, the CDR3 is TGCGCCAGCAGCTTCCGGGCTAGCGGGAGGACAGATACGCAGTATTTT. This chain connects TRBV5-1 to TRBJ2-3; 11 bases align to TRBD2. The germline CDR1 and CDR2 sequences are SGHRS and YFSETQ. The CDR3 runs to 16 residues. V was pared by 2 bases and J by 3 bases, with 5 bases of the junction left unmatched.

The genes are TRBV2 and TRBJ1-6; tentative D call: TRBD1 (5 bases). The CDR3 totals 17 residues. Trimming took 6 bases from V and 0 from J, leaving 15 bases between them. Germline CDR1 and CDR2: SNHLY and FYNNEI. The CDR3 region has the DNA TGTGCCAGCAGCCTGGTGGAGGGGAGCTCCTATAATTCACCCCTCCACTTT. Its translation is CASSLVEGSSYNSPLHF.

The chain couples TRBV6-6 to TRBJ1-1; 7 positions match TRBD1. Per the germline V gene, CDR1 is MNHNY and CDR2 is SVGAGI (reference sequence). V shed 6 bases and J 1 base; nucleotides not matched to a gene: 8. This CDR3 has 15 residues. The CDR3: CASRDPGQPNTEAFF. DNA of the CDR3: TGTGCCAGCAGGGACCCGGGACAGCCGAACACTGAAGCTTTCTTT.

This chain connects TRBV7-8 to TRBJ2-7; D might be TRBD2 (5 bases). V lost 5 bases, J lost 7 bases, and 18 bases lay in between. Germline CDR1 is SGHVS and CDR2 is FQNEAQ. This CDR3 comprises 14 residues. CDR3 amino acids: CASSPLSGRGEQYF. The CDR3 region has the DNA TGTGCCAGCAGCCCACTAAGCGGCAGAGGGGAGCAGTACTTC.

The CDR3 spells CATQQGSDTQYF. As DNA, the CDR3 is TGTGCCACCCAGCAGGGGTCAGATACGCAGTATTTT. V and J are TRBV10-3 and TRBJ2-3; tentatively, D is TRBD1 (6 bases). This CDR3 contains 12 residues. V was cut by 10 bases and J by 4 bases, with 12 bases left in between. Germline loops: CDR1 ENHRY, CDR2 SYGVKD.

DNA for the CDR3: TGTGCCAGCAGCTTGATTAGTAGCTCCTACGAGCAGTACTTC. Protein sequence: CASSLISSSYEQYF. This chain links TRBV5-6 with TRBJ2-7; D not certain. Trimming took off 1 base at V and 0 bases at J, with 8 bases between the two ends. The CDR3 runs to 14 residues. Per the germline V gene, CDR1 is SGHDT and CDR2 is YYEEEE.

The chain employs TRBV6-5 and TRBJ2-7; 11 bases are shared with TRBD1. The CDR3 sequence is 15 residues long. Germline trimming cut 1 base from V and 3 bases from J; bases unmatched to any gene: 2. Germline CDR1 MNHEY, CDR2 SVGAGI. CDR3 DNA: TGTGCCAGCAGTTACTTGGGGACAGGGGGCTACGAGCAGTACTTC. It specifies CASSYLGTGGYEQYF.

J is TRBJ2-7 and V is TRBV6-1; the match to TRBD2 covers 7 bases. The CDR3 contains 18 residues. Losses at the gene ends were 2 bases for V and 7 bases for J; bases not matched to a gene: 20. From germline, CDR1 is MNHNS and CDR2 SASEGT. CDR3 residues: CASSETRALAETNNEQYF. In DNA form, the CDR3 reads TGTGCCAGCAGTGAAACTCGGGCGCTAGCGGAGACTAACAATGAGCAGTACTTC.

J is TRBJ1-2 and V is TRBV6-1; D is unclear. CDR3 size: 13 residues. V lost 4 bases and J lost 4, with 10 bases in between. The germline V gene has CDR1 MNHNS and CDR2 SASEGT. Here the CDR3 reads CASSVPGTYGYTF. Here the CDR3 DNA reads TGTGCCAGCAGTGTCCCGGGAACCTATGGCTACACCTTC.